Listed below are T cell receptor beta chains from one sample, sequenced in a study of control samples from healthy donors and cancer patients. Assay: immunoSEQ multiplex PCR; the TCRdb copy retains only in-frame clones and omits some. The profile shows 64,000 or so clones, more than 85% of them singletons. Sequencing was performed on PBMCs. Every receptor here comes from a man in his forties or fifties with colorectal cancer. The conserved cysteine and the conserved F or W are not part of the CDR3 here. The listing skips clone size in some rows; elsewhere it reads once, few, many or a size class.

clone_size	j_call	v_call	cdr3_aa
-	TRBJ2-3	TRBV9	ASSPQGADTQY
-	TRBJ2-1	TRBV5-1	ASSLADTSYNEQF
-	TRBJ1-1	TRBV7-9	ASSLGGQGTEAF
-	TRBJ2-3	TRBV2	ASSVEGSSTDTQY
-	TRBJ2-6	TRBV18	ASSPKQNSGANVLT
-	TRBJ2-7	TRBV5-4	ASSKDNIGNQQY
-	TRBJ1-1	TRBV19	ASSIVWDSEAF
-	TRBJ2-5	TRBV7-9	ASSLTAQETQY
-	TRBJ2-3	TRBV5-5	ASSYSGGSPDTQY
-	TRBJ2-3	TRBV7-3	ASSLIKGQGPDTQY
-	TRBJ1-5	TRBV2	ASSQTGDWPQH
-	TRBJ2-3	TRBV9	ASSPRSGGAADTQY
-	TRBJ2-7	TRBV7-2	ASSLPGLSYEQY
-	TRBJ1-1	TRBV18	ASSPTGGRGKMNTEAF
once	TRBJ2-7	TRBV7-9	ASSSSGGTSPRY
-	TRBJ1-1	TRBV7-3	ASSLSSSTEAF
-	TRBJ1-5	TRBV27	ASSRGGGGNQPQH
-	TRBJ2-2	TRBV7-3	ASSFASGGTGELF
-	TRBJ1-1	TRBV11-2	ASSLELFTEAF
-	TRBJ2-1	TRBV11-3	ASSFAGGRSNEQF
-	TRBJ2-3	TRBV7-6	ASSLLQGSDTQY
-	TRBJ2-7	TRBV19	ASSAERGQGAGEQY
-	TRBJ2-7	TRBV5-1	ASSLGQGLYEQY
-	TRBJ1-1	TRBV7-9	ASSSTGRLKTEAF
-	TRBJ1-1	TRBV5-1	ASSRQGLTEAF
-	TRBJ2-5	TRBV7-3	ASARGQETQY
-	TRBJ2-3	TRBV6-6	ASSTSRGATDTQY
-	TRBJ2-1	TRBV11-2	ASSRRGTGGFDEQF
-	TRBJ1-4	TRBV21-1	ASSKMAYCRVSANEKLF
-	TRBJ1-2	TRBV6-5	ASSYSTDNGYT
few	TRBJ1-1	TRBV10-3	AISEAVGKTEAF
-	TRBJ2-3	TRBV11-2	ASSFGRTDTQY
-	TRBJ2-3	TRBV5-1	ASSRVGEDTQY
-	TRBJ1-6	TRBV19	ASSPVSGNNSPLH
-	TRBJ2-5	TRBV3-1/TRBV3-2	ASTLLSGKTQY
-	TRBJ1-3	TRBV6-1	ASSARPGGLSGNTIY
-	TRBJ2-5	TRBV4-1	ASSQGGRALEETQY
-	TRBJ2-7	TRBV5-1	ASSLGPRDRDYEQY
-	TRBJ2-1	TRBV30	AWSVQPRGGSNEQF
-	TRBJ1-4	TRBV19	ASSPLGNEKLF
-	TRBJ2-1	TRBV6-5	ASSSRGTGDNEQF
-	TRBJ1-1	TRBV4-2	ASSQGYRGLKSLNTEAF
-	TRBJ1-4	TRBV5-5	ASSERDRGLTTEKLF
-	TRBJ2-2	TRBV7-7	ASSLAVSTGELF
-	TRBJ2-5	TRBV6-5	ASTISGRMGETQY